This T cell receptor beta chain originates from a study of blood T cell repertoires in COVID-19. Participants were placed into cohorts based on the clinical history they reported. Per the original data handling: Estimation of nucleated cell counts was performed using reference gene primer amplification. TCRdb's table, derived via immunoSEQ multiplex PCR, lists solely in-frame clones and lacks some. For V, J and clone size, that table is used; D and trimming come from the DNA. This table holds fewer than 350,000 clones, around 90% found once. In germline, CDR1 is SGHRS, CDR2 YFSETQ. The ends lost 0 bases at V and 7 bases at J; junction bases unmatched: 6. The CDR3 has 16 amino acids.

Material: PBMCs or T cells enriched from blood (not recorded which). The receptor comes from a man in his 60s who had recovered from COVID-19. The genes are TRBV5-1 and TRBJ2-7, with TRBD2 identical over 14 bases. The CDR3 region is CASSLVGLAGAGEQYF. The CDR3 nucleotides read TGCGCCAGCAGCTTGGTGGGACTAGCGGGAGCGGGGGAGCAGTACTTC. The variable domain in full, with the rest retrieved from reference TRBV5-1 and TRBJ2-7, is KAGVTQTPRYLIKTRGQQVTLSCSPISGHRSVSWYQQTPGQGLQFLFEYFSETQRNKGNFPGRFSGRQFSNSRSEMNVSTLELGDSALYLCASSLVGLAGAGEQYFGPGTRLTVT.